This T cell receptor beta chain emerged from a study of CD8+ T cells in alopecia areata. Findings of the study overall: Across lesional scalp, and particularly alopecia totalis/universalis, clonality surpassed that of normal scalp. Mice showed clearer TCR sharing than patients did, a gap that was possibly HLA-related.

RNA was extracted and reverse transcribed into cDNA as the sequencing template. Assay: immunoSEQ multiplex PCR; the TCRdb copy retains only in-frame clones and omits some. This repertoire holds about 270,000 clones, and none appear only once. The table lists this clone with a few counts. Its antigen is not identified. Mouse names are used for the genes. The sequenced fragment ends 4 residues before the CDR3 boundary, so the rest is inferred from the germline J gene. Markers used for sorting pooled cutaneous lymph node cells were CD4, CD8alpha, NKG2D, NKG2ACE and others. Germline V lookup: CDR1 NSHNY, CDR2 SYGAGN. With V trimmed by 0 bases and J by 0 bases, 5 bases remained unmatched. This CDR3 spans 18 amino acids.

The receptor was isolated from a C3H/HeJ mouse with alopecia areata. MHC haplotype: H2-k. This chain links TRBV13-1 with TRBJ2-5; 12 bases fit TRBD2. What was sequenced was CD4+ T cells sorted from a lymph node. The sequenced part of the CDR3 DNA is TGTGCCAGCAGTGATGAGGGACTGGGGGGACTTAACCAAGAC. It translates to CASSDEGLGGLNQD. The CDR3 in full is CASSDEGLGGLNQDTQYF.